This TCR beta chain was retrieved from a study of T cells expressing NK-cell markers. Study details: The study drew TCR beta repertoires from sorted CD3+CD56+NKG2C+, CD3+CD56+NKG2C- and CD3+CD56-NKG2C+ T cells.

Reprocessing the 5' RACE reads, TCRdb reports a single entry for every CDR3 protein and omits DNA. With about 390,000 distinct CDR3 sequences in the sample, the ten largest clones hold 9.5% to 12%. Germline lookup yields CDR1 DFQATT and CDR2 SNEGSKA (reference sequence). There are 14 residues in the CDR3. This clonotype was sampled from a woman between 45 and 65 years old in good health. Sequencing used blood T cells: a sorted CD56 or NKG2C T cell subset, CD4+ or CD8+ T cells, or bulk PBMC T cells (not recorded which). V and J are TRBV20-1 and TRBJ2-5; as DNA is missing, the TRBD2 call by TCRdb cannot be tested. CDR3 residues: CSAFVPGGLETQYF.